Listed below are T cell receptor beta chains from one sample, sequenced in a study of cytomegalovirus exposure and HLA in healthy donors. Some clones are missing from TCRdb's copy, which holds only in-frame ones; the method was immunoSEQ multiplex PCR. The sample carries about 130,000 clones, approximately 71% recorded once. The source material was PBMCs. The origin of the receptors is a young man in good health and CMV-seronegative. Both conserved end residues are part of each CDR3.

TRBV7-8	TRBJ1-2	CASSLVGTGYAYGYTF
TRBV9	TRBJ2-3	CASSPMGAERPADTQYF
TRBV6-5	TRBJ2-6	CASSYSGGLGANVLTF
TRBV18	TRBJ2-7	CASSPGTPGVNEQYF
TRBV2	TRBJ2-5	CASSEYSETQYF
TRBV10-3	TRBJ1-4	CAISGTGATNEKLFF
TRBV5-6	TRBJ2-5	CASSLWTGGETQYF
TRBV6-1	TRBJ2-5	CASSGIPGQGQETQYF
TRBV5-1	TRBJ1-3	CASSLDNSGNTIYF
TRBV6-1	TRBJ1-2	CALKGQAYGYTF
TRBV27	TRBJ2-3	CASSSPRGGGNTDTQYF
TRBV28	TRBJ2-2	CASGPRGGELFF
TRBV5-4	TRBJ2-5	CASSLVSSGGETQYF
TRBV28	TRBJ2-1	CASSLYSGSVSYNEQFF
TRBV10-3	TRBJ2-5	CAISDATGGGETQYF
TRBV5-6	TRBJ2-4	CASSLRLAVAKNIQYF
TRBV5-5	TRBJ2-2	CASSPQGAANTGELFF
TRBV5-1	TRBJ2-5	CASSLALTSGQETQYF
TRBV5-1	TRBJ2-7	CASSPGLDSYEQYF
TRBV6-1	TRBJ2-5	CASRTGGIQTQYF
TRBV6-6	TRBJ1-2	CASYVVEDGYTF
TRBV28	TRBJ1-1	CASSFRGRGDLNTEAFF
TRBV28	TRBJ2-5	CASSLRGSEWTQYF
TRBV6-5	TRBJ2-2	CASSYSTGLNTGELFF
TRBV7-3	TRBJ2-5	CASSLIGGSQTQYF
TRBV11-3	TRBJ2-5	CASSGQADQETQYF
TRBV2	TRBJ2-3	CASRTGGGSDTQYF
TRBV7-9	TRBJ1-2	CASSLGTARGYTF
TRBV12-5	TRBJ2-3	CASGFRSGDTQYF
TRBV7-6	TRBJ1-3	CASSLAWEGPGNTIYF
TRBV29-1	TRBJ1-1	CSVDRQNTEAFF
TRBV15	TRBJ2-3	CATSAIGAGQVAGGFTDTQYF
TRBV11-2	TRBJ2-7	CASSPRPETYEQYF
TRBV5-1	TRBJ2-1	CASSAQGNEQFF
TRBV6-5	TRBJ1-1	CASSYDEEGTEAFF
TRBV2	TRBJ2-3	CASSVSRLAGGSTDTQYF
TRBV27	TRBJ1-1	CASSPMGQGASTEAFF
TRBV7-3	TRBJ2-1	CASTYQGISYNEQFF
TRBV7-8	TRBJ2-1	CASSLGVGDFLDEQFF
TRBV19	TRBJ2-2	CASSNINTGELFF
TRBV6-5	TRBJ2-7	CASSARTGGPYEQYF
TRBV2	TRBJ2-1	CASSPPGGRGNEQFF
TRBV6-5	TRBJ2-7	CASRPGLAVEQYF
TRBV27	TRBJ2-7	CASSRGQFFYEQYF
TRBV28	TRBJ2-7	CASSLGGRAYYEQYF
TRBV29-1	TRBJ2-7	CSVLRPGTGNYEQYF
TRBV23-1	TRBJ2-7	CASRGLTSYEQYF